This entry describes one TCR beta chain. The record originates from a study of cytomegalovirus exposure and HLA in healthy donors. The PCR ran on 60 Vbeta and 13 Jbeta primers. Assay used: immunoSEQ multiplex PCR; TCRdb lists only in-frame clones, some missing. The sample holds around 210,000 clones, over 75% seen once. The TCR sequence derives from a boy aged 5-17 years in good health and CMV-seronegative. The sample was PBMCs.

In DNA form, the CDR3 reads TGTGCCTGGAGTGTATGGCGGGGTTACGAGCAGTACTTC. Amino acids: CAWSVWRGYEQYF. The chain joins TRBV30 to TRBJ2-7, with D perhaps TRBD2 (6 bases). The CDR3 is 13 residues long. V gave up 0 bases and J gave up 4 bases, with 10 bases separating them. Germline loops: CDR1 GTSNPN, CDR2 SVGIG (reference sequence).